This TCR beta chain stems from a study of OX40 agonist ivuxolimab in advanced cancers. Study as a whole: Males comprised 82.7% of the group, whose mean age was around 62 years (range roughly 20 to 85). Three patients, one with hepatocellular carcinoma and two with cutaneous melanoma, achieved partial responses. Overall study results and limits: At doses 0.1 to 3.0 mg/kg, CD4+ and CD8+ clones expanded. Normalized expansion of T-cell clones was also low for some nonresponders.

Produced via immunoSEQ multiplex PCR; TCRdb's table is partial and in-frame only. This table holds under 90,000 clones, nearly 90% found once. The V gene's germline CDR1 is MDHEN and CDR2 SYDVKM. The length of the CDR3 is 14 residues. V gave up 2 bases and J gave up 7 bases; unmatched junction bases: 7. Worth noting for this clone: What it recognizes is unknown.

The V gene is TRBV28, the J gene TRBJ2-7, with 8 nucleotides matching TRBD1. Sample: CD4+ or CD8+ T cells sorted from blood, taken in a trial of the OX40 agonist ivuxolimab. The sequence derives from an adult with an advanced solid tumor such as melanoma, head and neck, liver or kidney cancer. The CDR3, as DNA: TGTGCCAGCAGTTTACGGACAGGGTTGTTTGAGCAGTACTTC. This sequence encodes CASSLRTGLFEQYF.